Presented here are 25 T cell receptor beta chains from one specimen sequenced in a study of CD8 T cells in ankylosing spondylitis (dated by TCRdb to 2016 to 2017). The library was made by 5' RACE. Instrument used: Illumina HiSeq 2500. TCRdb reprocessing: public reads trimmed at Q25 with fastp, clones called with MiXCR, in-frame beta chains kept. CDR3 protein sequences are deduplicated, and each keeps its most common genes and DNA. The sample contains 150,000 to 200,000 distinct CDR3 sequences, roughly 18% of them found a single time. The top ten clones comprise more than 3.5% of the sample. Sequencing was carried out using blood, either unsorted or a sorted T cell fraction (not recorded which). The source is a male donor aged 10 to 35 with ankylosing spondylitis or in good health (not recorded which). Donor details come from another sample of the same person, matched by shared clones.

The gene calls are TRBV12-3 or TRBV12-4 and TRBJ1-1; tentatively, D is TRBD1 (6 bases). This CDR3 contains 14 residues. Trimming pared 4 bases from V and 0 bases from J, leaving 9 bases between. CDR3 DNA sequence: TGTGCCAGCAGTTGGACAGACATGAACACTGAAGCTTTCTTT. Translating gives CASSWTDMNTEAFF.

Ten or more counts support this clonotype. The chain uses TRBV6-5 and TRBJ2-2; 7 positions match TRBD2. The CDR3 covers 14 residues. Germline-derived CDR1 and CDR2 are MNHEY and SVGAGI. Trimming took 4 bases from V and 4 from J; bases not matched to a gene: 3. CDR3 bases: TGTGCCAGCAGTTCCACGGGAGGCACCGGGGAGCTGTTTTTT. Protein product: CASSSTGGTGELFF.

This clonotype was found many times. CDR3 loop: CASSTGQHREEAFF. In DNA form, the CDR3 reads TGTGCCAGCAGCACGGGACAGCATCGTGAGGAAGCTTTCTTT. This chain connects TRBV7-9 to TRBJ1-1; 7 nucleotides match TRBD1. CDR3 length equals 14 residues. Germline trimming cut 5 bases from V and 8 bases from J; bases unmatched to any gene: 11. Germline V gene sequence: CDR1 SEHNR, CDR2 FQNEAQ (reference sequence).

This clonotype was seen at least ten times. The chain employs TRBV2 and TRBJ2-2; no clear D. V lost 3 bases and J lost 6, with 2 bases in between. The CDR3 has 11 amino acids. The germline V gene has CDR1 SNHLY and CDR2 FYNNEI. CDR3 loop: CASSDPGELFF. CDR3 coding DNA: TGTGCCAGCAGTGACCCCGGGGAGCTGTTTTTT. The full variable domain, its missing parts supplied by reference TRBV2 and TRBJ2-2, is EPEVTQTPSHQVTQMGQEVILRCVPISNHLYFYWYRQILGQKVEFLVSFYNNEISEKSEIFDDQFSVERPDGSNFTLKIRSTKLEDSAMYFCASSDPGELFFGEGSRLTVL.

This clonotype was detected ten times or more. This chain uses TRBV12-3 or TRBV12-4 with TRBJ1-1; the D is unclear. V lost 6 bases and J 4 bases, leaving 6 bases between the germline ends. The CDR3 spans 11 residues. CDR3 amino acids: CASRAATEAFF. The DNA for the CDR3 is TGTGCCAGCAGGGCTGCCACTGAAGCTTTCTTT.

V is TRBV5-1 and J is TRBJ2-3; 10 nucleotides match TRBD2. Trimming took 4 bases from V and 1 from J; bases not matched to a gene: 6. The germline CDR1 and CDR2 sequences are SGHRS and YFSETQ. This CDR3 contains 16 residues. In DNA, the CDR3 is TGCGCCAGCAGCACGATAGCGGGAGGCGGCACAGATACGCAGTATTTT. This encodes CASSTIAGGGTDTQYF.

This clonotype was seen repeatedly, ten times or more. The gene calls are TRBV7-3 and TRBJ2-1; 9 nucleotides match TRBD2. The J segment lost 10 bases and the V segment lost 0 bases, leaving 7 bases of the junction unmatched. Germline lookup yields CDR1 SGHTA and CDR2 FQGTGA. The CDR3 is 15 amino acids. CDR3: CASSLTASGIGEQFF. CDR3 bases: TGTGCCAGCAGCTTAACCGCTAGCGGGATAGGGGAGCAGTTCTTC.

This clonotype was seen many times. The V gene is TRBV4-2, the J gene TRBJ2-3; no clear D. From germline, CDR1 is LGHNA and CDR2 YNFKEQ. The germline V and J ends were trimmed by 1 base and 4 bases, with 6 bases remaining between them. This CDR3 is built from 13 residues. In DNA, the CDR3 is TGTGCCAGCAGCCAAGGGTTAGCAGATACGCAGTATTTT. It yields the protein CASSQGLADTQYF.

This clonotype was counted between two and nine times. The rearrangement uses TRBV7-2 and TRBJ1-1; 9 positions match TRBD1. The germline V gene encodes CDR1 SGHTA and CDR2 FQGNSA. V shed 3 bases, J shed 0 bases, and the junction held 8 bases outside the gene matches. This CDR3 contains 17 residues. The CDR3 DNA sequence: TGTGCCAGCAGCTTCCCCTGGGACAGGGCCATGAACACTGAAGCTTTCTTT. Amino acid sequence: CASSFPWDRAMNTEAFF.

This clonotype appeared a few times. This chain connects TRBV28 to TRBJ2-7; TRBD1 aligns across 9 bases. Germline V gene data show CDR1 as MDHEN and CDR2 as SYDVKM. The CDR3 covers 15 residues. Germline trimming cut 3 bases from V and 0 bases from J; bases unmatched to any gene: 3. For the CDR3, the DNA is TGTGCCAGCAGTTTTGGGACAGGGTTCTCCTACGAGCAGTACTTC. Its protein product is CASSFGTGFSYEQYF.

This clonotype was seen repeatedly, ten times or more. The chain recombines TRBV5-1 with TRBJ2-2, with D perhaps matching TRBD2 (5 bases). V lost 2 bases and J lost 0, with 8 bases in between. Germline V lookup: CDR1 SGHRS, CDR2 YFSETQ. This CDR3 region has 15 residues. CDR3 DNA sequence: TGCGCCAGCAGCTTTCGGGAAACGAACACCGGGGAGCTGTTTTTT. Its translation is CASSFRETNTGELFF.

This clonotype has at least ten counts. The chain links TRBV11-2 to TRBJ2-7; D not certain. The CDR3 consists of 13 residues. Germline assignment: CDR1 SGHAT and CDR2 FQNNGV. V gave up 3 bases and J gave up 0 bases, with 6 bases separating them. Here the CDR3 reads CASSLDHSYEQYV. CDR3 sequence (DNA): TGTGCCAGCAGCTTGGACCACTCCTACGAGCAGTACGTC.

This clonotype was picked up many times. The chain combines TRBV27 with TRBJ2-1; D not resolved. The V gene's germline CDR1 is MNHEY and CDR2 SMNVEV (reference sequence). The CDR3 totals 14 residues. Trimming stripped 6 bases from V and 5 bases from J, with 14 bases between. The CDR3, as DNA: TGTGCCAGCAGATTAACCGCCGCCGACAATGAGCAGTTCTTC. It encodes CASRLTAADNEQFF.

This clonotype turned up a few times. Here the CDR3 reads CASSPISAWTGDGANVLTF. The DNA of the CDR3 is TGTGCCAGCAGCCCCATTTCGGCCTGGACAGGGGACGGGGCCAACGTCCTGACTTTC. The chain joins TRBV5-8 to TRBJ2-6; 9 positions match TRBD1. The V and J ends lost 4 bases and 4 bases, in that order; junction bases with no gene match: 15. This CDR3 has 19 residues. The germline CDR1 and CDR2 sequences are SGHTS and YDEGEE.

The J gene is TRBJ2-4, the V gene TRBV12-3 or TRBV12-4; 7 nucleotides match TRBD1. The CDR3 is 14 amino acids. The junction had 11 bases not matched to a gene; V was cut back by 6 bases and J by 9 bases. CDR3 in DNA: TGTGCCAGCAGGAACTCCGGGACAGCGAGCATTCAGTACTTC. Its protein product is CASRNSGTASIQYF.

This clonotype showed up many times. The chain recombines TRBV7-2 with TRBJ2-7, with a tentative D call TRBD1 (6 bases). The CDR3 sequence is 13 residues long. Between the trimmed V and J ends, which lost 3 bases and 5 bases, there was a span of 11 bases. Germline CDR1 SGHTA, CDR2 FQGNSA. CDR3 coding DNA: TGTGCCAGCAGCTTGGACAGTCGAAACGAGCAGTACGTC. Protein product: CASSLDSRNEQYV.

This clonotype was detected many times. The gene calls are TRBV27 and TRBJ2-7, with 11 bases aligning to TRBD2. Germline V gene lookup returns CDR1 MNHEY and CDR2 SMNVEV (reference sequence). This CDR3 contains 14 residues. Trimming removed 5 bases from V and 2 bases from J; junction bases left unmatched: 2. The CDR3 loop reads CASSLAGGTYEQYF. Written as DNA, the CDR3 is TGTGCCAGCAGTCTAGCGGGAGGTACCTACGAGCAGTACTTC.

This clonotype appeared a few times. This sequence joins TRBV5-1 and TRBJ2-7; D unresolved. The CDR3 is 13 residues long. The ends were cut back, 4 bases at V and 0 bases at J, with 8 bases in the middle. The germline V gene encodes CDR1 SGHRS and CDR2 YFSETQ. CDR3 loop: CASSVPPSYEQYF. In DNA form, the CDR3 reads TGCGCCAGCAGCGTACCCCCCTCCTACGAGCAGTACTTC.

Many counts were recorded for this clonotype. CDR3 in DNA: TGTGCTAGTGGTTTGAGCGGGGCCGAATGGGCATACGAGCAGTACGTC. Translating gives CASGLSGAEWAYEQYV. The chain employs TRBV12-5 and TRBJ2-7, with 7 positions matching TRBD2. The CDR3 is 16 residues long. The J segment lost 4 bases and the V segment lost 2 bases, leaving 11 bases of the junction unmatched. Germline assignment: CDR1 LGHNT and CDR2 FRNRAP.

This chain connects TRBV19 to TRBJ1-5, with TRBD1 matching over 7 bases. Trimming took 2 bases from V and 2 from J; bases not matched to a gene: 6. This CDR3 comprises 16 residues. The V gene's germline CDR1 is LNHDA and CDR2 SQIVND (reference sequence). CDR3 protein: CASSIKSGTGNQPQHF. The CDR3 DNA follows: TGTGCCAGTAGTATAAAATCCGGGACAGGCAATCAGCCCCAGCATTTT.

This clonotype was found many times. This chain connects TRBV3-1 to TRBJ2-7; TRBD2 matches 9 bases. In germline, CDR1 is LGHDT, CDR2 YNNKEL (reference sequence). The CDR3 runs 14 residues. V trimming: 1 base; J trimming: 4 bases; junction bases outside the gene matches: 2. CDR3 sequence reads: CASSQAAGGYEQYV. CDR3 coding DNA: TGTGCCAGCAGCCAAGCAGCGGGGGGATACGAGCAGTACGTC.

Concerning this clonotype itself: A much more abundant neighbour one base away suggests this may be a read error. The CDR3 nucleotides read TGTGCCAGCAGCAAACCAAGACAGGGCGGCGGGACCCAGTACTTC. Translating gives CASSKPRQGGGTQYF. The chain combines TRBV6-6 with TRBJ2-5; 7 bases line up with TRBD1. This CDR3 region has 15 residues. V lost 6 bases and J lost 7; bases outside the gene matches: 14. The germline V gene encodes CDR1 MNHNY and CDR2 SVGAGI (reference sequence).

This clonotype was recorded many times. The chain employs TRBV4-3 and TRBJ2-3; 8 bases fit TRBD1. The V segment lost 2 bases and the J segment 1 base; nucleotides outside the gene matches: 5. Germline V gene lookup returns CDR1 LGHNA and CDR2 YSLEER. The CDR3 extends over 16 amino acids. CDR3: CASSQRQGSGTDTQYF. CDR3 coding DNA: TGCGCCAGCAGCCAACGACAGGGGTCGGGCACAGATACGCAGTATTTT.

This clonotype has ten or more counts. The chain employs TRBV24-1 and TRBJ2-1, with 7 bases lining up with TRBD1. The CDR3 runs to 14 residues. CDR1 and CDR2 from the germline V gene are KGHDR and SFDVKD. The V segment lost 4 bases and the J segment 5 bases; nucleotides outside the gene matches: 4. CDR3 sequence: CATSDPGTDNEQFF. The CDR3 DNA reads TGTGCCACCAGTGACCCAGGGACAGACAATGAGCAGTTCTTC.

This clonotype was observed a handful of times. This chain joins TRBV5-4 and TRBJ2-1; possible D gene TRBD2, 7 bases. The CDR3 length is 15 residues. The germline V gene encodes CDR1 SGHNT and CDR2 YYREEE (reference sequence). With 0 bases removed from V and 8 bases from J, the gap between germline ends came to 15 bases. This chain's CDR3 is CASSLGGGLADEQFF. Written as DNA, the CDR3 is TGTGCCAGCAGCTTGGGGGGGGGGCTAGCGGATGAGCAGTTCTTC.